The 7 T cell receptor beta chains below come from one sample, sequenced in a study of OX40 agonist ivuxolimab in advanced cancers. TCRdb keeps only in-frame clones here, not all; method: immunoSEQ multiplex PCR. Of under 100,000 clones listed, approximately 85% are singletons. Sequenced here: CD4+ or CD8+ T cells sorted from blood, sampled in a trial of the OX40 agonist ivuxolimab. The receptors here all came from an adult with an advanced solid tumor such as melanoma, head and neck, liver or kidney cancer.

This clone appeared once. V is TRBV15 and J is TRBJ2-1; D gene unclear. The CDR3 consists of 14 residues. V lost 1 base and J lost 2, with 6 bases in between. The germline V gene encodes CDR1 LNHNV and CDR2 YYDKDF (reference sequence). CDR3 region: CATSRGPTYNEQFF. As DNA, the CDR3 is TGTGCCACCAGCAGAGGACCCACCTACAATGAGCAGTTCTTC.

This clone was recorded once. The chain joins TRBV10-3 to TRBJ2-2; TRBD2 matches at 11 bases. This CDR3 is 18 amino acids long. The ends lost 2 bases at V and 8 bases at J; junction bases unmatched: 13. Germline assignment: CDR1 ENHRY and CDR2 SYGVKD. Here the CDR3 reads CAISEMRVSGREGGELFF. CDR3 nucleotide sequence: TGTGCCATCAGTGAGATGCGAGTTAGCGGGAGGGAGGGTGGGGAGCTGTTTTTT.

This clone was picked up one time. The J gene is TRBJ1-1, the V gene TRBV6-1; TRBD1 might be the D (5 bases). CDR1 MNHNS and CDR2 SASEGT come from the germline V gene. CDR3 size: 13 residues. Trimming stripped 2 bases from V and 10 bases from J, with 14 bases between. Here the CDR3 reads CASSEYNGRGAFF. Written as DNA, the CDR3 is TGTGCCAGCAGTGAATATAATGGTAGGGGAGCTTTCTTT.

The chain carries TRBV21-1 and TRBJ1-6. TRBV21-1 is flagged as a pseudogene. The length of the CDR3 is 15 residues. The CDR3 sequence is CASSKALGLASPLHF. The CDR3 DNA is TGTGCCAGCAGCAAAGCGCTTGGGTTAGCCTCACCCCTCCACTTT.

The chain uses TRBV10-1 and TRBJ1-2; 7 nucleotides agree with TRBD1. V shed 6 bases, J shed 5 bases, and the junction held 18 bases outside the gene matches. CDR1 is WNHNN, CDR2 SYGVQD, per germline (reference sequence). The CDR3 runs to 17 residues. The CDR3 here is CASRGWGGGVKRYGYTF. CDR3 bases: TGCGCCAGCAGGGGGTGGGGAGGGGGCGTGAAAAGGTATGGCTACACCTTC.

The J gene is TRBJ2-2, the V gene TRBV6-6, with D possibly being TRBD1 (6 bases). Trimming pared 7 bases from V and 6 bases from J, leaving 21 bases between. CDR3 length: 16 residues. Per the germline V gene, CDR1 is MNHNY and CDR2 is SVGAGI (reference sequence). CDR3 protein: CASTTGTTINPGELFF. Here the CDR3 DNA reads TGTGCCAGCACTACCGGGACAACCATAAATCCCGGGGAGCTGTTTTTT.

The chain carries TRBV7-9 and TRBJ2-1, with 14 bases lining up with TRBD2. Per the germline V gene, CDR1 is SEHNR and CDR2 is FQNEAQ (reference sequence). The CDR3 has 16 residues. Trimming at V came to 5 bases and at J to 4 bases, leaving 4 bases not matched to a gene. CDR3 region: CASSSGTSGRYNEQFF. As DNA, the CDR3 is TGTGCCAGCAGCAGCGGGACTAGCGGGAGATACAATGAGCAGTTCTTC.